The next 4 T cell receptor beta chains were all read from a single sample in a study of cytomegalovirus exposure and HLA in healthy donors. PCR involved 60 Vbeta and 13 Jbeta primers. Here immunoSEQ multiplex PCR was the method, and the copy in TCRdb shows in-frame clones only, minus some. Of 140,000 or so clones in the sample, over 60% were seen once. The sequenced sample was PBMCs. The receptors were sampled from a woman aged 25-40 years in good health and CMV-seronegative.

Only a few counts were recorded for this clone. The chain uses TRBV9 and TRBJ1-6; the match to TRBD1 covers 11 bases. V trimming: 3 bases; J trimming: 7 bases; junction bases outside the gene matches: 6. CDR1 is SGDLS, CDR2 YYNGEE, per germline. This CDR3 spans 16 amino acids. The CDR3 loop reads CASSARDRGGNSPLHF. As DNA, the CDR3 is TGTGCCAGCAGCGCCCGGGACAGGGGGGGAAATTCACCCCTCCACTTT. The variable domain in full, completed from reference TRBV9 and TRBJ1-6, reads DSGVTQTPKHLITATGQRVTLRCSPRSGDLSVYWYQQSLDQGLQFLIQYYNGEERAKGNILERFSAQQFPDLHSELNLSSLELGDSALYFCASSARDRGGNSPLHFGNGTRLTVT.

V usage is TRBV15 and J usage is TRBJ1-6; weak D call: TRBD1 (6 bases). This CDR3 contains 16 residues. V was shortened by 3 bases and J by 7 bases, with 16 bases between the two germline ends. CDR1 is LNHNV, CDR2 YYDKDF, per germline (reference sequence). The CDR3 spells CATSSLLDTGNSPLHF. CDR3 sequence (DNA): TGTGCCACCAGCAGCCTCTTGGACACAGGGAATTCACCCCTCCACTTT.

The V gene is TRBV29-1, the J gene TRBJ1-2; 8 bases match TRBD1. CDR3 length: 13 amino acids. The ends lost 3 bases at V and 7 bases at J; junction bases unmatched: 7. Germline lookup yields CDR1 SQVTM and CDR2 ANQGSEA. CDR3: CSVDVQGEGGYTF. DNA of the CDR3: TGCAGCGTTGACGTACAGGGGGAGGGTGGCTACACCTTC.

The chain combines TRBV18 with TRBJ1-6; TRBD1 matches 7 bases. With V trimmed by 3 bases and J by 10 bases, 6 bases remained unmatched. Looked up from germline, CDR1 is KGHSH and CDR2 is LQKENI. The CDR3 runs 14 residues. This CDR3 is CASSPNRGESPLHF. CDR3 nucleotides: TGTGCCAGCTCACCGAACAGGGGTGAATCACCCCTCCACTTT.